This TCR beta chain is drawn from a study of cytomegalovirus exposure and HLA in healthy donors. The PCR employed 60 Vbeta primers together with 13 Jbeta primers. Sequenced by immunoSEQ multiplex PCR; TCRdb stores in-frame clones only, minus some. The repertoire holds about 110,000 clones, with 60% to 80% as singletons. The CDR3 spans 14 residues. V gave up 4 bases and J gave up 4 bases; unmatched junction bases: 7. Per germline, CDR1 SGDLS and CDR2 YYNGEE. The clonotype originates from a boy younger than 18 in good health and CMV-seronegative. V is TRBV9 and J is TRBJ2-7; TRBD1 matches at 8 bases. Sequencing was performed on PBMCs. The CDR3 DNA sequence: TGTGCCAGCAGCACCAGGACAGGGTCGTACGAGCAGTACTTC. Amino acid sequence: CASSTRTGSYEQYF.